This TCR beta chain was sequenced in a study of shared clonotypes between healthy human individuals (dated by TCRdb to the early 2020s). For the study in its entirety: A couple of women and a few men aged 18 to 49 years were included in the cohort. Blood TCR repertoires of about 5 healthy adults were deeply sequenced to estimate repertoire size and the extent of clonotype sharing between individuals. For each donor, CD4 naive and CD4 memory were each run on three plates, CD8 naive on two plates, and CD8 memory on one plate. Per donor, leukapheresis produced somewhere between about 0.85 and 8.9 billion PBMCs. Libraries were prepared and TCR repertoires were sequenced by different laboratories using diverse techniques, in order to increase sequencing depth and limit assay-specific biases. Here is what the overall study found, with its caveats: Because the study included a small number of donors, the genetic and exposure-history diversity represented was limited. Naive subsets generally had larger estimated clonotype richness than memory subsets. Sampling was restricted to blood, and TCR repertoires in tissue are likely to differ from TCR repertoires in blood. Even with the large sequencing depth, rarefaction of the sorted-subset datasets indicated that sequencing was incomplete. Pairwise subsampling led to the expectation that sequencing depth would affect the degree of clonotype sharing among donors. Compared with non-shared clonotypes, the clonotypes found in all four sorted-subset donors had higher generation probabilities. Across a few donors, around 5% of naive CD4, roughly 3.3% of naive CD8, roughly 2.3% of memory CD4, and roughly 0.4% of memory CD8 clonotypes were shared.

Healthy HIV-negative adults with no recently reported acute infections or vaccinations were included as donors. Every donor was a Caucasian adult residing in Nashville, Tennessee, USA. CD4+ T cells were enriched by magnetic negative selection, after which naive cells were positively selected on CD45RA and the negative fraction was taken as the memory subset. Blood was collected by leukapheresis, and PBMCs were isolated by Ficoll-Histopaque density gradient centrifugation and then cryopreserved in liquid nitrogen vapor phase. Purity and quantity of every magnetically sorted T cell population were checked by analytical flow cytometry. Genomic DNA was isolated from each sorted fraction and quantified by UV absorbance on a Nanodrop 2000c. At the junction V is shortened by 5 bases and J by 5 bases, with 15 bases in between. From the cysteine through the phenylalanine, the CDR3 covers 14 amino acids. Left in the record is the CDR3 DNA by itself, 42 bases read in frame from the first base. The germline V gene yields SGHTA for CDR1 and FQGTGA for CDR2.

In the case of this clone: The clone's antigen remains unknown. Per-base qualities were not stored, and no clone one base away is much larger.

Using the deep immunoSEQ assay, TCR CDR3 regions were amplified from genomic DNA by multiplex PCR. Extracted genomic DNA from each cell subset was distributed evenly across all wells of several immunoSEQ 96-well plates, and each plate was treated as a replicate. Each replicate PCR for sorted subsets received approximately 220 ng genomic DNA, equal to 30,000 or so T cell genomes. Purified libraries were measured with a Qubit 3.0 fluorometer, size-checked on a Bioanalyzer 2100, and measured again with the KAPA Library Quantification kit. Each immunoSEQ 96-well plate was sequenced on its own single-read 150-cycle Illumina NextSeq 550 flow cell. For the original study's pipeline: Because only junctional sequences without quality scores were contained in the immunoSEQ output, filtering matching that applied to full-length reads could not be performed. Sequences were annotated with PyIR, a Python wrapper for IgBLAST v1.9, using IMGT germline references to assign V/J genes and CDR3. Reads with weak V/J assignments (E-value above 1e-6), missing CDR3, stop codons, out-of-frame junctions, or ambiguous translated residues were removed. A V3J clonotype was defined by an identical inferred V gene, J gene, and CDR3 amino acid sequence. The percentage overlap between two repertoires was calculated by dividing the number of shared unique clonotypes by the size of the smaller repertoire. Repertoire richness was assessed with RTK rarefaction, the Chao1 estimator, and Recon v2.1 estimates of unobserved clonotypes. For all TCRbeta clonotypes obtained by the gDNA method from several donors, generation probabilities were computed with OLGA. TCRdb obtained this table from immuneACCESS and retained in-frame rearrangements with V and J assigned. These tables miss some clones; where compared with another copy, unresolved V genes account for less than half of the shortfall, and the remainder is unexplained. Clone size and V and J calls were adopted from that table, with D and trimming inferred from the DNA. For this sample there are about 2.3 million clones; 80% to 95% appear just once. 0.3% to 0.4% of the sample is taken by the ten largest.

This receptor was obtained from a man younger than 30 in good health. Some clones in this sample may be carry-over from other donors' samples. Sequenced input: naive CD4+ T cells from PBMCs. According to the study, the label for this sample's cell subset or site signals: CD45RA+ positively selected. The V and J genes are TRBV7-3 and TRBJ2-5, and the D gene may be TRBD2, 6 bases matching. The nucleotide sequence is given as TGTGCCAGCAGCCCTCTAGCGAGTCGGGAGACCCAGTACTTC. Its product reads: CASSPLASRETQYF.